A selection of T cell receptor beta chains follows, all from one sample in a study of PD-L1 blockade in urothelial cancer. The repertoire was sequenced with immunoSEQ multiplex PCR; TCRdb's copy has only in-frame clones and lacks some. The data show around 46,000 clones, around 80% seen once. The input for sequencing was PBMCs, taken around atezolizumab (anti-PD-L1) treatment. The receptors here all came from a man in his 60s with urothelial cancer. CDR3s include the opening cysteine and the closing phenylalanine or tryptophan. D genes are given only for firm matches. Size values are once, few and many counts, or a class for expanded clones, and some rows have none.

j_call: TRBJ2-1
d_call: TRBD2
clone_size: -
v_call: TRBV6-4
cdr3_aa: CASSRPGLAINEQFF
cdr3_nt: TGTGCCAGCAGTCGTCCGGGACTAGCGATTAATGAGCAGTTCTTC

j_call: TRBJ1-1
d_call: -
clone_size: -
v_call: TRBV5-1
cdr3_aa: CASSLTFGTEAFF
cdr3_nt: TGCGCCAGCAGCTTGACTTTCGGGACTGAAGCTTTCTTT

j_call: TRBJ2-3
d_call: -
clone_size: -
v_call: TRBV27
cdr3_aa: CASRRGGGDTQYF
cdr3_nt: TGTGCCAGCAGGCGGGGAGGGGGGGATACGCAGTATTTT

j_call: TRBJ2-1
d_call: TRBD2
clone_size: -
v_call: TRBV28
cdr3_aa: CASSPTRGLAGGPGFF
cdr3_nt: TGTGCCAGCAGTCCAACCCGTGGACTAGCGGGGGGGCCAGGATTCTTC

j_call: TRBJ1-5
d_call: -
clone_size: once
v_call: TRBV28
cdr3_aa: CASSFRGWQPQHF
cdr3_nt: TGTGCCAGCAGTTTTCGGGGGTGGCAGCCCCAGCATTTT

j_call: TRBJ2-7
d_call: -
clone_size: -
v_call: TRBV2
cdr3_aa: CASSEGSRAAYEQYF
cdr3_nt: TGTGCCAGCAGTGAAGGCTCCAGGGCGGCCTACGAGCAGTACTTC

j_call: TRBJ1-2
d_call: -
clone_size: -
v_call: TRBV28
cdr3_aa: CASSFDQTAYGYTF
cdr3_nt: TGTGCCAGCAGTTTTGATCAGACTGCCTATGGCTACACCTTC

j_call: TRBJ2-1
d_call: -
clone_size: many
v_call: TRBV5-1
cdr3_aa: CASSGGGHEQFF
cdr3_nt: TGCGCCAGCAGCGGAGGGGGCCATGAGCAGTTCTTC

j_call: TRBJ1-6
d_call: -
clone_size: few
v_call: TRBV5-4
cdr3_aa: CASSSPGSRNSPLHF
cdr3_nt: TGTGCCAGCAGCTCCCCTGGCAGCAGGAATTCACCCCTCCACTTT

j_call: TRBJ2-5
d_call: TRBD2
clone_size: -
v_call: TRBV9
cdr3_aa: CASSVGFAGGPETQYF
cdr3_nt: TGTGCCAGCAGCGTAGGTTTTGCGGGGGGGCCAGAGACCCAGTACTTC

j_call: TRBJ1-1
d_call: TRBD1
clone_size: -
v_call: TRBV7-9
cdr3_aa: CASSLEGDSHEAFF
cdr3_nt: TGTGCCAGCAGCTTAGAAGGGGACAGCCATGAAGCTTTCTTT

j_call: TRBJ2-1
d_call: TRBD1
clone_size: -
v_call: TRBV28
cdr3_aa: CASSVTGGGEQFF
cdr3_nt: TGTGCCAGCAGTGTAACAGGGGGCGGTGAGCAGTTCTTC

j_call: TRBJ1-5
d_call: -
clone_size: -
v_call: TRBV15
cdr3_aa: CATPNNQPQHF
cdr3_nt: TGTGCCACCCCCAACAATCAGCCCCAGCATTTT

j_call: TRBJ2-7
d_call: -
clone_size: -
v_call: TRBV2
cdr3_aa: CASTLKRQLYEQYF
cdr3_nt: TGTGCCAGCACCTTAAAGCGACAGCTATACGAGCAGTACTTC

j_call: TRBJ1-5
d_call: -
clone_size: -
v_call: TRBV19
cdr3_aa: CATSKPGQALSQPQHF
cdr3_nt: TGTGCCACTTCAAAGCCGGGACAAGCACTTTCCCAGCCCCAGCATTTT

j_call: TRBJ2-2
d_call: TRBD2
clone_size: once
v_call: TRBV28
cdr3_aa: CASSLFRGGAGELFF
cdr3_nt: TGTGCCAGCAGTTTATTTCGGGGAGGGGCCGGGGAGCTGTTTTTT

j_call: TRBJ2-3
d_call: -
clone_size: -
v_call: TRBV6-1
cdr3_aa: CASSQTDTQYF
cdr3_nt: TGTGCCAGCAGTCAAACAGATACGCAGTATTTT

j_call: TRBJ2-1
d_call: TRBD2
clone_size: -
v_call: TRBV5-4
cdr3_aa: CASSFGLAELNEQFF
cdr3_nt: TGTGCCAGCAGCTTTGGGCTAGCGGAGCTCAATGAGCAGTTCTTC

j_call: TRBJ1-1
d_call: TRBD1
clone_size: once
v_call: TRBV7-9
cdr3_aa: CASSLEGQGTSEAFF
cdr3_nt: TGTGCCAGCAGCTTAGAGGGACAGGGAACTTCTGAAGCTTTCTTT

j_call: TRBJ2-5
d_call: -
clone_size: -
v_call: TRBV20-1
cdr3_aa: CSAQLQETQYF
cdr3_nt: TGCAGTGCCCAACTTCAAGAGACCCAGTACTTC

j_call: TRBJ1-5
d_call: TRBD1
clone_size: -
v_call: TRBV28
cdr3_aa: CASASGQISNQPQHF
cdr3_nt: TGTGCCAGCGCTTCGGGACAGATTAGCAATCAGCCCCAGCATTTT

j_call: TRBJ2-5
d_call: TRBD2
clone_size: -
v_call: TRBV11-2
cdr3_aa: CASSPIPEVAGGETQYF
cdr3_nt: TGTGCCAGCAGCCCTATCCCCGAAGTAGCGGGTGGGGAGACCCAGTACTTC

j_call: TRBJ1-5
d_call: -
clone_size: -
v_call: TRBV30
cdr3_aa: CAWSVGVSRQPQHF
cdr3_nt: TGTGCCTGGAGTGTAGGGGTTTCTCGTCAGCCCCAGCATTTT

j_call: TRBJ1-2
d_call: -
clone_size: once
v_call: TRBV4-2
cdr3_aa: CASSQDSRQGTYGYTF
cdr3_nt: TGTGCCAGCAGCCAAGATAGCCGGCAGGGGACCTATGGCTACACCTTC

j_call: TRBJ1-1
d_call: TRBD1
clone_size: -
v_call: TRBV2
cdr3_aa: CASSVGGQGKNTEAFF
cdr3_nt: TGTGCCAGCAGTGTCGGGGGACAGGGGAAGAACACTGAAGCTTTCTTT

j_call: TRBJ2-5
d_call: TRBD2
clone_size: -
v_call: TRBV5-1
cdr3_aa: CASSTGLAGQQETQYF
cdr3_nt: TGCGCCAGCAGTACGGGACTAGCGGGGCAACAAGAGACCCAGTACTTC

j_call: TRBJ1-1
d_call: TRBD1
clone_size: -
v_call: TRBV4-1
cdr3_aa: CASSQAPGQKNTEAFF
cdr3_nt: TGCGCCAGCAGCCAAGCCCCGGGACAGAAGAACACTGAAGCTTTCTTT

j_call: TRBJ2-7
d_call: -
clone_size: -
v_call: TRBV7-8
cdr3_aa: CASSSSQVGTYEQYF
cdr3_nt: TGTGCCAGCAGCTCTTCACAGGTGGGAACTTACGAGCAGTACTTC

j_call: TRBJ1-1
d_call: TRBD1
clone_size: -
v_call: TRBV10-1
cdr3_aa: CASSLGTGTEAFF
cdr3_nt: TGCGCCAGCAGCCTTGGGACAGGCACTGAAGCTTTCTTT

j_call: TRBJ2-7
d_call: -
clone_size: -
v_call: TRBV2
cdr3_aa: CASSRLGNTYEQYF
cdr3_nt: TGTGCCAGCAGCCGACTAGGGAACACCTACGAGCAGTACTTC

j_call: TRBJ2-2
d_call: TRBD1
clone_size: -
v_call: TRBV5-1
cdr3_aa: CASSSITPGQGTGELFF
cdr3_nt: TGCGCCAGCAGCTCGATTACCCCGGGACAGGGTACCGGGGAGCTGTTTTTT

j_call: TRBJ2-1
d_call: -
clone_size: -
v_call: TRBV6-5
cdr3_aa: CASFPPENIGEQFF
cdr3_nt: TGTGCCAGCTTCCCCCCTGAGAACATCGGGGAGCAGTTCTTC

j_call: TRBJ2-1
d_call: TRBD2
clone_size: once
v_call: TRBV28
cdr3_aa: CASSSATSGSSYNEQFF
cdr3_nt: TGTGCCAGCAGTTCCGCGACTAGCGGAAGCTCCTACAATGAGCAGTTCTTC

j_call: TRBJ1-2
d_call: -
clone_size: -
v_call: TRBV6-1
cdr3_aa: CASSEPWTAPSNYGYTF
cdr3_nt: TGTGCCAGCAGTGAACCTTGGACTGCTCCCTCTAACTATGGCTACACCTTC

j_call: TRBJ2-2
d_call: -
clone_size: -
v_call: TRBV5-1
cdr3_aa: CASSLDGTGELFF
cdr3_nt: TGCGCCAGCAGCTTGGACGGGACCGGGGAGCTGTTTTTT

j_call: TRBJ2-7
d_call: TRBD1
clone_size: -
v_call: TRBV28
cdr3_aa: CASREWGQGNAEQYF
cdr3_nt: TGTGCCAGCAGGGAATGGGGACAGGGGAATGCCGAGCAGTACTTC

j_call: TRBJ1-5
d_call: -
clone_size: -
v_call: TRBV4-2
cdr3_aa: CASSQDRDQPQHF
cdr3_nt: TGTGCCAGCAGCCAAGATCGTGATCAGCCCCAGCATTTT

j_call: TRBJ1-3
d_call: TRBD1
clone_size: -
v_call: TRBV16
cdr3_aa: CASSQSPGQGASGNTIYF
cdr3_nt: TGTGCCAGCAGCCAATCCCCTGGACAGGGGGCCTCGGGAAACACCATATATTTT

j_call: TRBJ2-2
d_call: -
clone_size: -
v_call: TRBV6-1
cdr3_aa: CASSAGRAGELFF
cdr3_nt: TGTGCCAGCAGTGCTGGCCGGGCCGGGGAGCTGTTTTTT

j_call: TRBJ1-2
d_call: -
clone_size: -
v_call: TRBV19
cdr3_aa: CASSIDTILGYTF
cdr3_nt: TGTGCCAGTAGTATTGACACCATCCTTGGCTACACCTTC

j_call: TRBJ2-6
d_call: TRBD2
clone_size: -
v_call: TRBV4-1
cdr3_aa: CASSLSLGGAGANVLTF
cdr3_nt: TGCGCCAGCAGCCTTTCCCTCGGGGGGGCCGGGGCCAACGTCCTGACTTTC

j_call: TRBJ2-3
d_call: TRBD2
clone_size: -
v_call: TRBV28
cdr3_aa: CASSLPAASGVTDTQYF
cdr3_nt: TGTGCCAGCAGTTTACCGGCGGCTAGCGGAGTGACAGATACGCAGTATTTT

j_call: TRBJ2-7
d_call: -
clone_size: once
v_call: TRBV6-1
cdr3_aa: CASSSGGDSDEQYF
cdr3_nt: TGTGCCAGCAGCTCCGGAGGGGATAGTGACGAGCAGTACTTC

j_call: TRBJ2-1
d_call: TRBD2
clone_size: once
v_call: TRBV29-1
cdr3_aa: CSGRMGLAGTKFF
cdr3_nt: TGCAGCGGAAGGATGGGTCTAGCGGGCACTAAGTTCTTC

j_call: TRBJ2-5
d_call: -
clone_size: -
v_call: TRBV5-1
cdr3_aa: CASSLEGRETQYF
cdr3_nt: TGCGCCAGCAGCTTGGAAGGGAGGGAGACCCAGTACTTC

j_call: TRBJ2-2
d_call: -
clone_size: -
v_call: TRBV19
cdr3_aa: CASSSPGALFF
cdr3_nt: TGTGCCAGTAGTAGTCCGGGTGCGCTGTTTTTT

j_call: TRBJ1-5
d_call: -
clone_size: once
v_call: TRBV7-2
cdr3_aa: CASSLNGQPQHF
cdr3_nt: TGTGCCAGCAGCTTAAACGGTCAGCCCCAGCATTTT